These 8 T cell receptor beta chains were all obtained from the same sample, sequenced in a study of lymphopenia after photon versus proton radiotherapy. Repertoires were generated with immunoSEQ multiplex PCR, while TCRdb's copy carries only in-frame clones and drops some. In the table there are approximately 17,000 clones, 65% to 90% of which are singletons. The sample in question was peripheral blood, obtained from a patient treated with proton-based radiotherapy. The receptors here all came from a man aged 65 to 85 with pancreatic cancer.

This chain links TRBV7-6 with TRBJ1-1, with D possibly matching TRBD1 (5 bases). Germline V lookup: CDR1 SGHVS, CDR2 FNYEAQ. The CDR3 runs to 15 residues. With 0 bases removed from V and 1 base from J, the gap between germline ends came to 9 bases. CDR3 coding DNA: TGTGCCAGCAGCTTAGCTGGACATTCGAACACTGAAGCTTTCTTT. Protein product: CASSLAGHSNTEAFF.

This chain joins TRBV6-1 and TRBJ2-7; 7 bases agree with TRBD1. Germline-derived CDR1 and CDR2 are MNHNS and SASEGT. V dropped 5 bases and J dropped 2; count of bases not matched to a gene: 3. The CDR3 sequence is 13 residues long. CDR3 in amino acids: CASSSDRAYEQYF. CDR3 coding DNA: TGTGCCAGCAGTTCAGACAGGGCCTACGAGCAGTACTTC.

CDR3 nucleotides: TGTGCCAGCAGCTTAGGTCGACACGCAGGGGGCTACACCTTC. Translated, it gives CASSLGRHAGGYTF. This chain uses TRBV11-2 with TRBJ1-2; TRBD1 might be the D (5 bases). The V gene's germline CDR1 is SGHAT and CDR2 FQNNGV. The CDR3 contains 14 residues. V was trimmed by 1 base and J by 8 bases, leaving 14 bases between them. The whole variable domain, filled in from reference TRBV11-2 and TRBJ1-2, reads EAGVAQSPRYKIIEKRQSVAFWCNPISGHATLYWYQQILGQGPKLLIQFQNNGVVDDSQLPKDRFSAERLKGVDSTLKIQPAKLEDSAVYLCASSLGRHAGGYTFGSGTRLTVV.

The rearrangement links TRBV30 to TRBJ2-2, with no clear D. The germline V and J ends were trimmed by 3 bases and 6 bases, with 11 bases remaining between them. This CDR3 is 13 amino acids long. Germline CDR1 reads GTSNPN; CDR2 reads SVGIG (reference sequence). Here the CDR3 reads CAWSPRRAGELFF. CDR3 nucleotides: TGTGCCTGGAGCCCTCGAAGGGCCGGGGAGCTGTTTTTT.

This clone appeared once. The V call is TRBV5-6, the J call TRBJ1-4; possible D gene TRBD1, 6 bases. The CDR3 totals 15 residues. Trimming removed 1 base at V and 4 bases at J, with 11 bases between. The germline CDR1 and CDR2 sequences are SGHDT and YYEEEE. Here the CDR3 DNA reads TGTGCCAGCAGCTTGTGGAACAGGGTTAATGAAAAACTGTTTTTT. It codes for CASSLWNRVNEKLFF.

The CDR3 here is CATSRDGTSGPDTQYF. The CDR3 DNA reads as TGTGCCACCAGCAGAGATGGGACTAGCGGGCCAGATACGCAGTATTTT. The V call is TRBV15, the J call TRBJ2-3, with 12 bases fitting TRBD2. Germline V gene sequence: CDR1 LNHNV, CDR2 YYDKDF (reference sequence). The trim removed 0 bases at V and 4 bases at J, leaving 2 bases unmatched. The CDR3 sequence is 16 residues long.

This clone was detected once. The chain is built from TRBV11-3 and TRBJ2-3; 9 bases match TRBD1. With 8 bases clipped from V and 6 bases from J, the junction kept 9 bases outside the gene matches. The CDR3 loop spans 14 amino acids. Germline CDR1 is SGHNT and CDR2 is YENEEA. DNA for the CDR3: TGTGCCAGCTACAGGGGGCTAGGAGGGGATACGCAGTATTTT. The encoded protein is CASYRGLGGDTQYF.

V usage is TRBV7-9 and J usage is TRBJ2-3; 8 nucleotides match TRBD2. V shed 4 bases and J 6 bases; nucleotides not matched to a gene: 9. Germline CDR1 and CDR2: SEHNR and FQNEAQ (reference sequence). The CDR3 runs to 15 residues. CDR3 DNA sequence: TGTGCCAGCAGCTCGACTAGCGTCGCCTCCGATACGCAGTATTTT. Protein product: CASSSTSVASDTQYF. Variable domain in full (rest from reference TRBV7-9 and TRBJ2-3): DTGVSQNPRHKITKRGQNVTFRCDPISEHNRLYWYRQTLGQGPEFLTYFQNEAQLEKSRLLSDRFSAERPKGSFSTLEIQRTEQGDSAMYLCASSSTSVASDTQYFGPGTRLTVL.